A selection of T cell receptor beta chains follows, all from one sample in a study of identical twins. TCRdb reprocessed the 5' RACE reads with MiXCR, giving one entry per CDR3 protein. Here the sample spans some 240,000 distinct CDR3 sequences, 8% to 11% being singletons. The sequenced sample consisted of memory T cells sorted from blood. These receptors were taken from a man in his fifties or sixties in good health. Each CDR3 is given with its conserved first and last residue. Each record gives: J gene, V gene, clone size, D gene, CDR3 DNA, CDR3 protein. D genes are given only for firm matches. Clone size is stated in some rows and not others, as once, few, many or a class when expanded.

TRBJ2-5,TRBV9,few,-,TGTGCCAGCAGCCCCCAACTCCGGGGAGAGACCCAGTACTTC,CASSPQLRGETQYF
TRBJ2-7,TRBV20-1,-,-,TGCAGTGCTGGGGGGCTGGGGGTTAGCTCCTACGAGCAGTACTTC,CSAGGLGVSSYEQYF
TRBJ1-2,TRBV20-1,-,-,TGCAGTGCTACAGGGGACGCCTCCTATGGCTACACCTTC,CSATGDASYGYTF
TRBJ2-7,TRBV11-2,few,-,TGTGCCAGCAGCTTAAAAAACTTTGGGCCCTACGAGCAGTACTTC,CASSLKNFGPYEQYF
TRBJ1-6,TRBV6-1,-,TRBD1,TGTGCCAGCAGCCCCACAGGGGTTTTGGATGTGTCACCCCTCCACTTT,CASSPTGVLDVSPLHF
TRBJ2-7,TRBV7-2,few,-,TGTGCCAGCAGCCCGTCTAGCGCCACCTACGAGCAGTACTTC,CASSPSSATYEQYF
TRBJ2-4,TRBV7-2,many,-,TGTGCCAGCAGCCCCCCGAACGGGGACATTCAGTACTTC,CASSPPNGDIQYF
TRBJ2-1,TRBV2,few,-,TGTGCCAGCAGTGAAGTCAATGAGCAGTTCTTC,CASSEVNEQFF
TRBJ2-1,TRBV29-1,-,TRBD2,TGCAGCGTTGAAGCTAGCGGGAGGGTGAGCTCCTACAATGAGCAGTTCTTC,CSVEASGRVSSYNEQFF
TRBJ1-5,TRBV7-9,many,-,TGTGCCAGCAGCCTTAATAATCAGCCCCAGCATTTT,CASSLNNQPQHF
TRBJ2-7,TRBV7-8,few,-,TGTGCCAGCAGCTTAATCCATGAACCCTACGAGCAGTACTTC,CASSLIHEPYEQYF
TRBJ2-7,TRBV12-3/TRBV12-4,many,-,TGTGCCAGCAGTATCGGGGGCGAGCAGTACTTC,CASSIGGEQYF
TRBJ2-1,TRBV4-3,few,TRBD2,TGCGCCAGCAGCCAGGTTGCGGGAGTTGCTAATGAGCAGTTCTTC,CASSQVAGVANEQFF
TRBJ2-7,TRBV7-9,many,TRBD1,TGTGCCACCAACTTGGACAGGGGAAGTTACGAGCAGTACTTC,CATNLDRGSYEQYF
TRBJ2-7,TRBV28,-,-,TGTGCCAGCAGTTCCCAGGACTTTCTGAGCTCCTACGAGCAGTACTTC,CASSSQDFLSSYEQYF
TRBJ2-5,TRBV11-2,-,-,TGTGCCAGCAGCTTAGCAGGGCAGAAAAGAGAGACCCAGTACTTC,CASSLAGQKRETQYF
TRBJ2-2,TRBV7-6,once,TRBD2,TGTGCCAGCAACTCGGGGGGCACCGGGGAGCTGTTTTTT,CASNSGGTGELFF
TRBJ1-1,TRBV20-1,few,-,TGCAGTGCTAGAGATCTCGCGGGAAAGGACACTGAAGCTTTCTTT,CSARDLAGKDTEAFF
TRBJ2-6,TRBV4-1,many,TRBD1,TGCGCCAGCAGCCTAGTAACCGGGACAGGGGGCTCTGGGGCCAACGTCCTGACTTTC,CASSLVTGTGGSGANVLTF
TRBJ2-6,TRBV20-1,-,-,TGCAGTGCTAGAGGTTCTTCGTCCTACTCTGGGGCCAACGTCCTGACTTTC,CSARGSSSYSGANVLTF
TRBJ1-5,TRBV20-1,many,-,TGCAGTGCTATTGGTGGCAATCAGCCCCAGCATTTT,CSAIGGNQPQHF
TRBJ2-4,TRBV12-3/TRBV12-4,many,-,TGTGCCAGCAGTTTTGGGAGTCACTATGGGGCGGCCAAAAACATTCAGTACTTC,CASSFGSHYGAAKNIQYF
TRBJ1-1,TRBV7-8,-,TRBD1,TGTGCCAGCAGGAACAGGGGAAGGAACACTGAAGCTTTCTTT,CASRNRGRNTEAFF
TRBJ1-2,TRBV7-2,-,-,TGTGCCAGCAGCCCCACGCTCGGCTACACCTTC,CASSPTLGYTF
TRBJ2-5,TRBV6-1,many,TRBD2,TGTGCCGGGCGCCCGGGACTAGAAGAGACCCAGTACTTC,CAGRPGLEETQYF
TRBJ2-5,TRBV3-1,-,TRBD2,TGTGCCAGCAGCCAAGGCGGAACTAGCGGGGGGAACAGGGGAGAGACCCAGTACTTC,CASSQGGTSGGNRGETQYF
TRBJ2-5,TRBV25-1,many,-,TGTGCCAGCAAAGGGAGCCAGACCCAGTACTTC,CASKGSQTQYF
TRBJ2-5,TRBV14,-,TRBD2,TGTGCCAGCAGCCAATATGAACTAGCGGGGACAGAGACCCAGTACTTC,CASSQYELAGTETQYF
TRBJ1-3,TRBV3-1,-,-,TGTGCCAGCAGCCGGGCAGGAATTATCTCTGGAAACACCATATATTTT,CASSRAGIISGNTIYF
TRBJ2-2,TRBV6-2/TRBV6-3,few,-,TGTGCCAGCAGCCGCCGACAGGAGCACGGGGAGCTGTTTTTT,CASSRRQEHGELFF
TRBJ2-3,TRBV5-1,many,-,TGCGCCAGCAGCTCATCATTGGGGGGAAAAAGCACAGATACGCAGTATTTT,CASSSSLGGKSTDTQYF
TRBJ2-7,TRBV28,once,TRBD1,TGTGCCAGCAGTTTCCCGGGACAGGCCTACGAGCAGTACTTC,CASSFPGQAYEQYF
TRBJ2-1,TRBV7-2,many,TRBD1,TGTGCCAGCAGACGAACGGGACAGAGCTCCTACAATGAGCAGTTCTTC,CASRRTGQSSYNEQFF
TRBJ2-2,TRBV12-3/TRBV12-4,-,-,TGTGCCAGCAGTTTAGCGCTGGCGGGGCCCGGGGAGCTGTTTTTT,CASSLALAGPGELFF
TRBJ2-5,TRBV4-1,many,-,TGCGCCAGCAGCCAAGTAAATAGGATATCTGAGACCCAGTACTTC,CASSQVNRISETQYF